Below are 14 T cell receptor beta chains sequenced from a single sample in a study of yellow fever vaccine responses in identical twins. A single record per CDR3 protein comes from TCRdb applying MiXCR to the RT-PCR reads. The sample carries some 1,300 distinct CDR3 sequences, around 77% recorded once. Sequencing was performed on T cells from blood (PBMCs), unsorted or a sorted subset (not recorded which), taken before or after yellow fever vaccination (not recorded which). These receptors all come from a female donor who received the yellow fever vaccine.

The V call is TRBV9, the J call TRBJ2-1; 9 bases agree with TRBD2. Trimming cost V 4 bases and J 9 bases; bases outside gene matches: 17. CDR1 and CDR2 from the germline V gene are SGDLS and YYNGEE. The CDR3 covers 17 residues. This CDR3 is CASSPQVSGGTRGEQFF. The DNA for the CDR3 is TGTGCCAGCAGCCCCCAGGTTAGCGGGGGCACCCGCGGTGAGCAGTTCTTC. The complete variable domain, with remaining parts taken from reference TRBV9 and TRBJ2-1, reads DSGVTQTPKHLITATGQRVTLRCSPRSGDLSVYWYQQSLDQGLQFLIQYYNGEERAKGNILERFSAQQFPDLHSELNLSSLELGDSALYFCASSPQVSGGTRGEQFFGPGTRLTVL.

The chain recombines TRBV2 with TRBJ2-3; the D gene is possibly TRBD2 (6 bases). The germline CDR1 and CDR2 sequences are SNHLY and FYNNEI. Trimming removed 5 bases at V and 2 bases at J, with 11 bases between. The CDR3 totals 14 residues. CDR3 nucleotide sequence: TGTGCCAGCAGTACTAGCAGCCACACAGATACGCAGTATTTT. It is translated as CASSTSSHTDTQYF.

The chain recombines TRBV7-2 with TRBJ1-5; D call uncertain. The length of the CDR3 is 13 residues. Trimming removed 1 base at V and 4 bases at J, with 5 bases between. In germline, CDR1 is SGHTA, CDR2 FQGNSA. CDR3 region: CASSLGPNQPQHF. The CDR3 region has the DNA TGTGCCAGCAGCTTAGGCCCAAATCAGCCCCAGCATTTT.

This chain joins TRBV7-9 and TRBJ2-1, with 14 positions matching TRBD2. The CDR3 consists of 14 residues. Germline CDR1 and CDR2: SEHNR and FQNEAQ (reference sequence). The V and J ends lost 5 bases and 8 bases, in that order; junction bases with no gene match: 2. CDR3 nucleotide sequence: TGTGCCAGCAGCGCGGGACTAGCGGGAGATGAGCAGTTCTTC. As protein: CASSAGLAGDEQFF.

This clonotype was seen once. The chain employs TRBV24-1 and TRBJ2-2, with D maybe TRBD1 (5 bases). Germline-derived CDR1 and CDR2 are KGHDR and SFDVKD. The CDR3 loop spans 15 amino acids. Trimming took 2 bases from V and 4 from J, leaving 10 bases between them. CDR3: CATSDSAGFTGELFF. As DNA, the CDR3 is TGTGCCACCAGTGATTCTGCAGGGTTCACCGGGGAGCTGTTTTTT.

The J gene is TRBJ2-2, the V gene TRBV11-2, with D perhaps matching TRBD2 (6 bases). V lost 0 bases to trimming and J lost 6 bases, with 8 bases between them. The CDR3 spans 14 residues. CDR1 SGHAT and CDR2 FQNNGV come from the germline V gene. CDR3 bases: TGTGCCAGCAGCTTAGAACTAGCAGCCGGGGAGCTGTTTTTT. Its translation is CASSLELAAGELFF.

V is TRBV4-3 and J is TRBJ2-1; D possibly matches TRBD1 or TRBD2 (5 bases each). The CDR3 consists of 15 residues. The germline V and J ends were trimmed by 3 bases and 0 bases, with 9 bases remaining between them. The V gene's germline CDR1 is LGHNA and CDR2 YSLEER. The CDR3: CASSQGPNSYNEQFF. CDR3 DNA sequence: TGCGCCAGCAGCCAGGGACCCAACTCCTACAATGAGCAGTTCTTC.

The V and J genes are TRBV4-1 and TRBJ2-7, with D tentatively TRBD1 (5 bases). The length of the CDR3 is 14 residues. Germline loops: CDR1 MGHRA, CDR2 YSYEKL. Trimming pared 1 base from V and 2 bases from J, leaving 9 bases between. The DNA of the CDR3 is TGCGCCAGCAGCCAAGGGCCGACAGCCTACGAGCAGTACTTC. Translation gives CASSQGPTAYEQYF.

In DNA, the CDR3 is TGTGCCAGCAGCTCGGGACAGGGGGCGGATACGCAGTATTTT. It codes for CASSSGQGADTQYF. The chain couples TRBV11-1 to TRBJ2-3; 12 bases match TRBD1. CDR1 and CDR2 (germline): SGHAT, FQDESV (reference sequence). J lost 6 bases, V lost 4 bases, and 2 bases had no gene match. The CDR3 spans 14 residues.

CDR3 region: CATSSTSGRSYEQYF. Written as DNA, the CDR3 is TGTGCCACCAGTTCTACTAGCGGGAGGTCCTACGAGCAGTACTTC. The chain has TRBV15 and TRBJ2-7, with TRBD2 matching over 12 bases. CDR1 and CDR2 (germline): LNHNV, YYDKDF (reference sequence). The CDR3 covers 15 residues. V shed 6 bases and J 1 base; nucleotides not matched to a gene: 4.

In nucleotides, the CDR3 is TGTGCCAGCAGTTACTCAGGTGGCTATGGCTACACCTTC. Residues: CASSYSGGYGYTF. The chain has TRBV6-5 and TRBJ1-2, with D hard to call. This CDR3 has 13 residues. The germline CDR1 and CDR2 sequences are MNHEY and SVGAGI. V was cut by 0 bases and J by 4 bases, with 6 bases left in between.

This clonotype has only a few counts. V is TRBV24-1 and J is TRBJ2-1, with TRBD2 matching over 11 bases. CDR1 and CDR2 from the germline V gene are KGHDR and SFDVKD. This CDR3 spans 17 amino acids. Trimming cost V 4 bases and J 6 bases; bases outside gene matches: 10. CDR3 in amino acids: CATSDYKTSGSPNEQFF. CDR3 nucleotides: TGTGCCACCAGTGACTATAAAACTAGCGGGAGCCCCAATGAGCAGTTCTTC.

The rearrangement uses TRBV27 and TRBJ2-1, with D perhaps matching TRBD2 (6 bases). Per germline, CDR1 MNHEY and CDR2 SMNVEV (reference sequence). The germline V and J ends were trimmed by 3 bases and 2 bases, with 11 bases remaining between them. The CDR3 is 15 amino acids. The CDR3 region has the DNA TGTGCCAGCAGTTTCGAGCGGGTCGCCTACAATGAGCAGTTCTTC. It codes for CASSFERVAYNEQFF.

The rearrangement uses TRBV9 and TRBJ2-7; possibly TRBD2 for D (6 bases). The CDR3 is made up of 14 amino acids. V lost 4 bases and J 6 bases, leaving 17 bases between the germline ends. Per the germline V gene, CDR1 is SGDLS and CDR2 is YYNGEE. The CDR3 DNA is TGTGCCAGCAGCCCGGTTTCGACTAGTCCCGAGCAGTACTTC. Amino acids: CASSPVSTSPEQYF.